The 20 T cell receptor beta chains presented below share a single source sample, sequenced in a study of T-cell reconstitution after alpha-beta-depleted transplantation in children. Unique molecular identifiers were incorporated during preparation of the TCRbeta library. Via MiXCR, TCRdb re-called the PCR reads, giving one row per CDR3 protein. This table has hundreds of thousands of distinct CDR3 sequences, around 17% appearing once. The source material was PBMCs, mostly from graft donor cells, sampled 360 days after TCRalphabeta/CD19-depleted stem cell transplant. The receptors here all came from a male patient younger than 18 who had a stem cell transplant for acute lymphoblastic leukemia, so the T cells may come from the graft donor.

This clonotype was seen many times. This rearrangement joins TRBV27 to TRBJ2-7; unclear D gene. The length of the CDR3 is 14 residues. From germline, CDR1 is MNHEY and CDR2 SMNVEV (reference sequence). V lost 6 bases and J 2 bases, leaving 14 bases between the germline ends. CDR3 protein: CASRPLDGPYEQYF. CDR3 DNA sequence: TGTGCCAGCAGGCCATTGGACGGACCCTACGAGCAGTACTTC.

This clonotype turned up a few times. The V call is TRBV5-5, the J call TRBJ1-5, with TRBD1 identical over 7 bases. This CDR3 has 16 residues. Germline V gene data show CDR1 as SGHKS and CDR2 as YYEKEE (reference sequence). With V trimmed by 1 base and J by 4 bases, 8 bases remained unmatched. The CDR3 here is CASSLKAGGRNQPQHF. The CDR3 DNA is TGTGCCAGCAGCTTGAAGGCAGGGGGTAGAAATCAGCCCCAGCATTTT. The full variable domain, completed using reference TRBV5-5 and TRBJ1-5, is DAGVTQSPTHLIKTRGQQVTLRCSPISGHKSVSWYQQVLGQGPQFIFQYYEKEERGRGNFPDRFSARQFPNYSSELNVNALLLGDSALYLCASSLKAGGRNQPQHFGDGTRLSIL.

This chain uses TRBV10-3 with TRBJ1-6, with no clear D. With 4 bases removed from V and 7 bases from J, the gap between germline ends came to 14 bases. The germline CDR1 and CDR2 sequences are ENHRY and SYGVKD. The CDR3 is 15 amino acids. CDR3 amino acids: CAISGSALGNSPLHF. Here the CDR3 DNA reads TGTGCCATCAGTGGGAGTGCACTGGGGAATTCACCCCTCCACTTT.

This CDR3 is CASRNPIPAKSSYEQYF. CDR3 bases: TGTGCCAGCAGAAACCCCATTCCCGCGAAGAGCTCCTACGAGCAGTACTTC. The chain employs TRBV7-9 and TRBJ2-7; D unclear. From germline, CDR1 is SEHNR and CDR2 FQNEAQ (reference sequence). The CDR3 is 17 residues long. V lost 6 bases and J 0 bases, leaving 21 bases between the germline ends.

This clonotype was seen a few times. The J gene is TRBJ2-3, the V gene TRBV5-5; 10 bases align to TRBD2. The germline gives CDR1 SGHKS, CDR2 YYEKEE (reference sequence). Trimming took 2 bases from V and 3 from J; bases not matched to a gene: 9. This CDR3 contains 17 residues. The CDR3 DNA reads as TGTGCCAGCAGCTTCGCTAGCGGGAGTCCTGGGACAGATACGCAGTATTTT. It codes for CASSFASGSPGTDTQYF.

V and J are TRBV27 and TRBJ2-7; 8 nucleotides match TRBD2. The CDR3 totals 15 residues. CDR1 is MNHEY, CDR2 SMNVEV, per germline (reference sequence). V shed 5 bases, J shed 4 bases, and the junction held 10 bases outside the gene matches. The CDR3 region has the DNA TGTGCCAGCAGTCCAAAGCGGGAGAATTGGTACGAGCAGTACTTC. Protein product: CASSPKRENWYEQYF.

The rearrangement joins TRBV4-1 to TRBJ2-7; 10 bases align to TRBD1. V shed 1 base, J shed 6 bases, and the junction held 6 bases outside the gene matches. CDR3 length equals 15 residues. Germline V gene data show CDR1 as MGHRA and CDR2 as YSYEKL. The CDR3 is CASSQVGTGVGEQYF. The CDR3 coding sequence is TGCGCCAGCAGCCAAGTTGGGACAGGGGTTGGCGAGCAGTACTTC.

A few counts support this clonotype. DNA of the CDR3: TGTGCCAGCAGCCCTTGGACTAGCGGGAGGTCGAACACCGGGGAGCTGTTTTTT. As protein: CASSPWTSGRSNTGELFF. The chain recombines TRBV14 with TRBJ2-2; 14 bases map to TRBD2. The trim removed 4 bases at V and 0 bases at J, leaving 4 bases unmatched. CDR1 is SGHDN and CDR2 is FVKESK in the germline V gene. This CDR3 spans 18 amino acids. Full variable domain (rest looked up from reference TRBV14 and TRBJ2-2): EAGVTQFPSHSVIEKGQTVTLRCDPISGHDNLYWYRRVMGKEIKFLLHFVKESKQDESGMPNNRFLAERTGGTYSTLKVQPAELEDSGVYFCASSPWTSGRSNTGELFFGEGSRLTVL.

This chain links TRBV12-3 or TRBV12-4 with TRBJ2-1, with 8 bases fitting TRBD1. Trimming cost V 5 bases and J 12 bases; bases outside gene matches: 3. CDR3 length equals 11 residues. The CDR3 protein is CASSPGTGQFF. The CDR3 region has the DNA TGTGCCAGCAGTCCCGGGACAGGGCAGTTCTTC.

The V and J genes are TRBV15 and TRBJ1-1; D is undetermined. The V and J ends lost 5 bases and 6 bases respectively, with 19 bases between them. The CDR3 is 15 amino acids. CDR1 LNHNV and CDR2 YYDKDF come from the germline V gene (reference sequence). DNA for the CDR3: TGTGCCACCAGCCGATATAAAGTCCGACACCCTGAAGCTTTCTTT. Protein: CATSRYKVRHPEAFF.

This clonotype was observed a handful of times. The chain employs TRBV12-3 or TRBV12-4 and TRBJ2-1; 8 bases match TRBD2. V gave up 3 bases and J gave up 5 bases; unmatched junction bases: 12. The CDR3 is 17 residues long. The CDR3 region has the DNA TGTGCCAGCAGTTTTCCCTTGGAAGCGGGAGAAAACAATGAGCAGTTCTTC. It specifies CASSFPLEAGENNEQFF.

This clonotype was picked up a small number of times. This chain connects TRBV20-1 to TRBJ2-3; 8 bases map to TRBD2. V lost 3 bases, J lost 4 bases, and 12 bases stayed unmatched. The CDR3 sequence is 16 residues long. Germline V lookup: CDR1 DFQATT, CDR2 SNEGSKA (reference sequence). CDR3 loop: CSARPPGSGSADTQYF. As DNA, the CDR3 is TGCAGTGCTAGGCCCCCGGGGAGCGGGAGTGCAGATACGCAGTATTTT.

This clonotype was picked up a small number of times. The V call is TRBV11-1, the J call TRBJ2-7, with D unresolved. The ends were cut back, 5 bases at V and 3 bases at J, with 11 bases in the middle. From germline, CDR1 is SGHAT and CDR2 FQDESV (reference sequence). The CDR3 is made up of 13 amino acids. The CDR3 loop reads CASSHGSDYEQYF. Here the CDR3 DNA reads TGTGCCAGCAGCCACGGTTCTGACTACGAGCAGTACTTC.

This CDR3 reads CASRLTGRARAGELFF. Written as DNA, the CDR3 is TGTGCCAGCAGACTAACCGGGAGGGCCCGCGCCGGGGAGCTGTTTTTT. The chain links TRBV12-3 or TRBV12-4 to TRBJ2-2; TRBD2 matches at 8 bases. The trim removed 6 bases at V and 6 bases at J, leaving 12 bases unmatched. This CDR3 has 16 amino acids.

Regarding this clonotype: A junction boundary mismatches the germline segment, possibly from a read error. J is TRBJ1-4 and V is TRBV5-1; tentatively, D is TRBD1 (6 bases). Germline loops: CDR1 SGHRS, CDR2 YFSETQ. The CDR3 is made up of 15 amino acids. The CDR3 here is CATSLFGQRNEKLFF. The CDR3 region has the DNA TGCGCCACCAGCTTGTTTGGACAGCGTAATGAAAAACTGTTTTTT.

This sequence joins TRBV7-2 and TRBJ2-1; 7 bases are a match to TRBD2. From germline, CDR1 is SGHTA and CDR2 FQGNSA. This CDR3 has 16 amino acids. Trimming removed 2 bases from V and 4 bases from J; junction bases left unmatched: 8. CDR3 amino acids: CASSLTRQGGYNEQFF. CDR3 sequence (DNA): TGTGCCAGCAGCTTAACCCGTCAGGGAGGGTACAATGAGCAGTTCTTC.

The V and J genes are TRBV5-1 and TRBJ2-7; weak D call: TRBD1 (5 bases). Trimming cost V 2 bases and J 6 bases, with 21 bases left between them. The germline V gene encodes CDR1 SGHRS and CDR2 YFSETQ. The CDR3 covers 16 residues. CDR3 protein: CASSLVFRQGGSEQYF. Here the CDR3 DNA reads TGCGCCAGCAGCTTAGTTTTTAGGCAGGGTGGTTCCGAGCAGTACTTC.

This clonotype was counted between two and nine times. V and J are TRBV12-3 or TRBV12-4 and TRBJ2-7; 10 nucleotides align to TRBD2. The CDR3 has 15 residues. V dropped 3 bases and J dropped 3; count of bases not matched to a gene: 5. The CDR3 region has the DNA TGTGCCAGCAGTTTTGGGCTAGCGGGAGACTACGAGCAGTACTTC. Amino acid sequence: CASSFGLAGDYEQYF.

The chain employs TRBV5-1 and TRBJ2-3, with 9 positions matching TRBD2. Germline assignment: CDR1 SGHRS and CDR2 YFSETQ. The CDR3 contains 18 residues. J was trimmed by 8 bases and V by 4 bases; bases with no gene match: 20. CDR3 loop: CASSSPLSSGGTLRTQYF. The CDR3 coding sequence is TGCGCCAGCAGCAGCCCCTTATCGAGCGGGGGGACCCTCCGTACGCAGTATTTT.

The J gene is TRBJ1-5, the V gene TRBV23-1; D possibly corresponds to TRBD1 (6 bases). TRBV23-1 is an ORF for which the function is uncertain. CDR3 length: 20 amino acids. The V end was cut by 11 bases, the J end by 5 bases, with 37 bases between. The CDR3 DNA follows: TGCGCCCGCGAAGGGGAAATGGACAGCAATACCCTCTTGCTCTATCAGCCCCAGCATTTT. Its translation is CAREGEMDSNTLLLYQPQHF.